This T cell receptor beta chain came from a study of blood T cells in healthy people across ages. The CDR3 runs to 14 residues. Germline loops: CDR1 SGHTA, CDR2 FQGNSA. V lost 3 bases, J lost 6 bases, and 9 bases lay in between. The authors ran a second PCR of about 6 to 11 cycles using a sample-barcoded 5' primer and a J-beta primer mix. TCRdb analysed the 5' RACE reads with MiXCR anew, one entry per CDR3 protein. This table holds 1.2 million to 1.5 million distinct CDR3 sequences, approximately 59% found once. The sequenced sample consisted of blood. The genes are TRBV7-2 and TRBJ1-6; D gene uncertain. The TCR comes from a man between 18 and 35 years old in good health. Written as DNA, the CDR3 is TGTGCCAGCAGCTTGGCCACCCGTAATTCACCCCTCCACTTT. The encoded protein is CASSLATRNSPLHF.